These 32 T cell receptor beta chains originate from one sample sequenced in a study of glioma-infiltrating T cells (dated by TCRdb to 2016 to 2018). Sequencing relied on an Illumina MiSeq. TCR alpha and beta CDR3 regions were amplified with the iRepertoire nested amplicon-rescue multiplex PCR (arm-PCR) platform from RNA. In TCRdb, the public reads were trimmed at Q25 with fastp and aligned with MiXCR, with productive beta chains retained. Entries that share a CDR3 protein sequence are merged under the most common genes and DNA. The table for this sample lists about 130,000 distinct CDR3 sequences; more than 20% of them were counted only once. Around a quarter of the sample lies in the top ten. Sequencing used glioma tissue, nonneoplastic brain tissue, or PBMCs (not recorded which). These receptors came from a human donor with low-grade glioma or glioblastoma, undergoing nonglioma brain surgery, or in good health (not recorded which).

This clonotype has a count of ten or more. Here the CDR3 DNA reads TGTGCCAGCAGCTCGACAGGGGTTCCAGCTTTCTTT. This encodes CASSSTGVPAFF. The chain is built from TRBV7-6 and TRBJ1-1; 8 bases agree with TRBD1. CDR1 SGHVS and CDR2 FNYEAQ come from the germline V gene. V shed 4 bases and J 10 bases; nucleotides not matched to a gene: 5. The CDR3 is 12 residues long.

This clonotype was counted only a few times. The chain uses TRBV20-1 and TRBJ2-7; D is undetermined. Trimming cost V 6 bases and J 0 bases, with 9 bases left between them. This CDR3 is 12 amino acids long. CDR1 and CDR2 from the germline V gene are DFQATT and SNEGSKA (reference sequence). The CDR3: CSASTHSYEQYV. The CDR3 DNA follows: TGCAGTGCCTCCACGCACTCCTACGAGCAGTACGTC.

This clonotype has only one observation. This may arise from a read error, as a much more abundant clone is one base away. This chain connects TRBV15 to TRBJ1-5; no definite D call. The CDR3 has 13 residues. Germline V CDR1 and CDR2: LNHNV, YYDKDF (reference sequence). CDR3 in DNA: TGTGCCACCAGAAGAGAGGGTTTACAGCCCCAGCATTTT. This gives the protein CATRREGLQPQHF. The complete variable domain, with remaining parts taken from reference TRBV15 and TRBJ1-5, reads DAMVIQNPRYQVTQFGKPVTLSCSQTLNHNVMYWYQQKSSQAPKLLFHYYDKDFNNEADTPDNFQSRRPNTSFCFLDIRSPGLGDTAMYLCATRREGLQPQHFGDGTRLSIL.

V usage is TRBV6-1 and J usage is TRBJ1-6; D is unclear. Trimming stripped 6 bases from V and 17 bases from J, with 26 bases between. The CDR3 is 15 amino acids. CDR1 and CDR2 from the germline V gene are MNHNS and SASEGT. The CDR3 loop reads CASRNPGLTNSPFHF. CDR3 DNA: TGTGCCAGCAGGAACCCCGGACTGACCAATTCACCATTCCACTTT.

This clonotype showed up just a few times. This sequence joins TRBV4-2 and TRBJ2-5; unclear D gene. The CDR3 spans 14 residues. The germline CDR1 and CDR2 sequences are LGHNA and YNFKEQ. The V gene lost 0 bases and the J gene lost 2 bases, with 7 bases spanning the gap. The CDR3 coding sequence is TGTGCCAGCAGCCAAGACGAGGTTCAAGAGACCCAGTACTTC. Its translation is CASSQDEVQETQYF.

The chain employs TRBV19 and TRBJ1-2; weak D call: TRBD1 (5 bases). Trimming removed 3 bases from V and 4 bases from J, with 15 bases in between. This CDR3 spans 15 amino acids. In germline, CDR1 is LNHDA, CDR2 SQIVND (reference sequence). Written as DNA, the CDR3 is TGTGCCAGTAGTATTGACAGCTGGGGACCCTATGGCTACACCTTC. Translated, it gives CASSIDSWGPYGYTF. Filled out from reference TRBV19 and TRBJ1-2, the complete variable domain reads DGGITQSPKYLFRKEGQNVTLSCEQNLNHDAMYWYRQDPGQGLRLIYYSQIVNDFQKGDIAEGYSVSREKKESFPLTVTSAQKNPTAFYLCASSIDSWGPYGYTFGSGTRLTVV.

The chain recombines TRBV11-3 with TRBJ2-7; TRBD2 might be the D (6 bases). Trimming pared 5 bases from V and 7 bases from J, leaving 18 bases between. The CDR3 is 14 amino acids. Germline CDR1 is SGHNT and CDR2 is YENEEA. The CDR3 sequence: CASSPGTGDGEQYV. The CDR3 region has the DNA TGTGCCAGCAGCCCAGGGACGGGGGATGGGGAGCAGTACGTC.

CDR3 in DNA: TGTGCCAGCAGGGCGGATATACGGGGAGTTAATTACGAGCAGTACGTC. Residues: CASRADIRGVNYEQYV. The chain employs TRBV6-1 and TRBJ2-7; D perhaps matches TRBD2 (5 bases). The CDR3 runs to 16 residues. In germline, CDR1 is MNHNS, CDR2 SASEGT. V lost 6 bases to trimming and J lost 4 bases, with 22 bases between them.

Regarding this clonotype: This may be a read error: a much more frequent sequence differs by one nucleotide. This rearrangement joins TRBV28 to TRBJ2-7, with D perhaps TRBD2 (5 bases). CDR1 is MDHEN, CDR2 SYDVKM, per germline. V was clipped by 3 bases and J by 4 bases, with 13 bases between them. This CDR3 has 14 amino acids. CDR3 nucleotides: TGTGCCAGCAGTTTGGGAGAGGGCACTTACGAGCAGTACGTC. Translated, it gives CASSLGEGTYEQYV.

This clonotype was recorded at least ten times. The chain links TRBV27 to TRBJ2-1, with D perhaps assigned TRBD1 or TRBD2 (5 bases each). The CDR3 loop spans 14 amino acids. V was shortened by 3 bases and J by 4 bases, with 10 bases between the two germline ends. Germline loops: CDR1 MNHEY, CDR2 SMNVEV (reference sequence). The CDR3 bases are TGTGCCAGCAGTTTCCCGGGACGGTACAATGAGCAGTTCTTC. Translated, it gives CASSFPGRYNEQFF.

Of note for this clonotype: Possible read error: a much larger clone is one base away. The genes are TRBV20-1 and TRBJ1-1; tentative D call: TRBD1 (6 bases). Germline V gives CDR1 DFQATT, CDR2 SNEGSKA (reference sequence). The CDR3 extends over 13 amino acids. CDR3: CSAIYDRNIEAFF. The DNA of the CDR3 is TGCAGTGCTATATACGACAGGAACATTGAAGCTTTCTTT.

CDR3 nucleotide sequence: TGTGCCAGCGTAGGGACAGGGAGAGGCCAAGAGACCCAGTACTTC. This translates into CASVGTGRGQETQYF. The rearrangement links TRBV2 to TRBJ2-5; 9 bases are shared with TRBD1. From germline, CDR1 is SNHLY and CDR2 FYNNEI. This CDR3 is 15 amino acids long. V lost 8 bases, J lost 1 base, and 8 bases stayed unmatched.

Concerning this clonotype itself: A much larger clone sits a single nucleotide away, making a read error possible. The rearrangement joins TRBV3-1 to TRBJ1-1, with 7 bases lining up with TRBD1. Germline trimming cut 8 bases from V and 4 bases from J; bases unmatched to any gene: 7. CDR1 and CDR2 from the germline V gene are LGHDT and YNNKEL (reference sequence). This CDR3 spans 13 amino acids. The CDR3 region has the DNA TGTGCCAGCGGCACCCAGGGGGGCACTGAAGCTTTCTTT. Residues: CASGTQGGTEAFF.

The gene calls are TRBV2 and TRBJ1-1; D remains ambiguous. Germline V gene sequence: CDR1 SNHLY, CDR2 FYNNEI. CDR3 length equals 13 residues. V lost 7 bases to trimming and J lost 0 bases, with 9 bases between them. The CDR3 loop reads CASNPEMNTEAFF. The DNA of the CDR3 is TGTGCCAGCAACCCGGAGATGAACACTGAAGCTTTCTTT. The full variable domain, rest sourced from reference TRBV2 and TRBJ1-1, is EPEVTQTPSHQVTQMGQEVILRCVPISNHLYFYWYRQILGQKVEFLVSFYNNEISEKSEIFDDQFSVERPDGSNFTLKIRSTKLEDSAMYFCASNPEMNTEAFFGQGTRLTVV.

This clonotype was seen a few times. This chain joins TRBV20-1 and TRBJ2-1, with D perhaps matching TRBD1 or TRBD2 (5 bases each). Germline V gives CDR1 DFQATT, CDR2 SNEGSKA (reference sequence). The CDR3 has 13 amino acids. Trimming took off 6 bases at V and 5 bases at J, with 14 bases between the two ends. CDR3 DNA sequence: TGCAGTGCCACCCGGGGCACCCACAATGAGCAGTTCTTC. It encodes CSATRGTHNEQFF.

This clonotype was found many times. The rearrangement links TRBV25-1 to TRBJ2-2; 7 nucleotides align to TRBD1. V was clipped by 3 bases and J by 5 bases; unmatched bases: 6. CDR1 MGHDK and CDR2 SYGVNS come from the germline V gene. This CDR3 spans 15 amino acids. Here the CDR3 DNA reads TGTGCCAGCAGTGACCCAGGGGGAGTAACCGGGGAGCTGTTTTTT. The encoded protein is CASSDPGGVTGELFF.

This clonotype has only a few counts. The genes are TRBV27 and TRBJ2-2; D is ambiguous. V was cut by 2 bases and J by 2 bases, with 9 bases left in between. Germline V CDR1 and CDR2: MNHEY, SMNVEV (reference sequence). The CDR3 consists of 15 residues. CDR3 in amino acids: CASSLKRQNTGELFF. In DNA, the CDR3 is TGTGCCAGCAGTTTAAAGCGTCAAAACACCGGGGAGCTGTTTTTT.

The chain joins TRBV29-1 to TRBJ1-2, with TRBD1 matching over 7 bases. CDR3 length: 15 amino acids. Germline CDR1 reads SQVTM; CDR2 reads ANQGSEA. After removal of 1 base from V and 2 bases from J, the junction contained 7 bases not matched to a gene. CDR3 in DNA: TGCAGCGTTGAAGGGGTGGGCAGGGGGAACTATGGCTACACCTTC. The encoded protein is CSVEGVGRGNYGYTF.

This clonotype was seen a few times. The chain combines TRBV3-1 with TRBJ1-5; no definite D call. V lost 1 base and J 1 base, leaving 8 bases between the germline ends. Germline assignment: CDR1 LGHDT and CDR2 YNNKEL (reference sequence). The CDR3 sequence is 15 residues long. The CDR3 is CASSQGRGSNQPQHF. The CDR3 bases are TGTGCCAGCAGCCAAGGACGTGGGAGCAATCAGCCCCAGCATTTT.

The rearrangement uses TRBV19 and TRBJ1-2; 7 bases agree with TRBD1. J lost 7 bases, V lost 3 bases, and 5 bases had no gene match. Germline loops: CDR1 LNHDA, CDR2 SQIVND (reference sequence). This CDR3 has 13 amino acids. The CDR3 DNA follows: TGTGCCAGTAGTATCACAGGGGCCGCTGGCTACACCTTC. It translates to CASSITGAAGYTF.

This clonotype was recorded a few times. This chain joins TRBV27 and TRBJ2-7, with 11 bases lining up with TRBD1. In germline, CDR1 is MNHEY, CDR2 SMNVEV (reference sequence). CDR3 length: 15 amino acids. Trimming cost V 6 bases and J 3 bases; bases outside gene matches: 7. CDR3 DNA sequence: TGTGCCAGCAGCCCCGGCGGGACAGGGGGCTACGAGCAGTACGTC. This sequence encodes CASSPGGTGGYEQYV.

This clonotype was counted many times. The chain combines TRBV27 with TRBJ2-5; 7 nucleotides line up with TRBD1. Germline CDR1 and CDR2: MNHEY and SMNVEV (reference sequence). V lost 5 bases and J lost 2; bases outside the gene matches: 11. The CDR3 totals 16 residues. CDR3 sequence: CASSPRQGRGQETQYF. CDR3 in DNA: TGTGCCAGCAGTCCCCGACAGGGTCGTGGGCAAGAGACCCAGTACTTC.

This clonotype was detected only a few times. The rearrangement joins TRBV6-1 to TRBJ1-1; the match to TRBD1 covers 7 bases. The germline V gene encodes CDR1 MNHNS and CDR2 SASEGT. There are 13 residues in the CDR3. V lost 6 bases to trimming and J lost 1 base; unmatched junction nucleotides: 2. This CDR3 is CASRQGTNTEAFF. The CDR3 nucleotides read TGTGCCAGCAGACAGGGGACGAACACTGAAGCTTTCTTT.

This clonotype is medium-sized within its sample. The junction and the germline gene differ at one end; a read error may be behind it. This chain uses TRBV6-1 with TRBJ2-1; a weak D match, TRBD1 (6 bases). The CDR3 contains 14 residues. Germline loops: CDR1 MNHNS, CDR2 SASEGT. CDR3 in DNA: TGCGCCTTAAGTAGGACAGCGATATACAATGAGCAGTTCTTC. As protein: CALSRTAIYNEQFF.

This clonotype was recorded many times. The chain is built from TRBV7-2 and TRBJ1-1; D possibly corresponds to TRBD1 (6 bases). V lost 5 bases to trimming and J lost 1 base, with 17 bases between them. CDR3 length: 16 amino acids. Germline CDR1 is SGHTA and CDR2 is FQGNSA. The CDR3 spells CASSQKVTGRNTEAFF. The CDR3 DNA sequence: TGTGCCAGCAGCCAGAAAGTCACAGGGAGGAACACTGAAGCTTTCTTT.

This clonotype was seen many times. This chain joins TRBV7-2 and TRBJ2-5; TRBD1 matches at 9 bases. This CDR3 is built from 15 residues. J was trimmed by 2 bases and V by 7 bases; bases with no gene match: 8. Per germline, CDR1 SGHTA and CDR2 FQGNSA. The CDR3 DNA is TGTGCCAGCACCGCCCAGGACAGGGGACAAGAGACCCAGTACTTC. Translated, it gives CASTAQDRGQETQYF.

The chain carries TRBV5-1 and TRBJ1-6; 9 nucleotides agree with TRBD1. The CDR3 is 15 amino acids. With V trimmed by 6 bases and J by 10 bases, 11 bases remained unmatched. Germline V gene sequence: CDR1 SGHRS, CDR2 YFSETQ. The CDR3 DNA is TGCGCCAGCACCCTCTCTACAGGGGGCGACTCACCCCTCCACTTT. Protein: CASTLSTGGDSPLHF.

There are a few counts of this clonotype. The chain is built from TRBV18 and TRBJ1-1; a possible D gene is TRBD1 (5 bases). This CDR3 contains 14 residues. In germline, CDR1 is KGHSH, CDR2 LQKENI. V was pared by 6 bases and J by 6 bases, with 17 bases between. The CDR3: CASSAGHIDAEAFF. CDR3 in DNA: TGTGCCAGCTCCGCTGGACATATCGACGCTGAAGCTTTCTTT.

For the CDR3, the DNA is TGTGCCAGCAGTAACCTAGCGGGGGGATCCAAGCAGTACGTC. Amino acid sequence: CASSNLAGGSKQYV. The chain carries TRBV6-1 and TRBJ2-7; 11 nucleotides match TRBD2. The CDR3 runs 14 residues. CDR1 is MNHNS, CDR2 SASEGT, per germline. Trimming at V came to 5 bases and at J to 8 bases, leaving 8 bases not matched to a gene.

This clonotype was counted between two and nine times. This sequence joins TRBV2 and TRBJ2-7, with no clear D. This CDR3 is 11 amino acids long. Germline values: CDR1 SNHLY, CDR2 FYNNEI. Trimming stripped 0 bases from V and 11 bases from J, with 8 bases between. The CDR3 DNA follows: TGTGCCAGCAGTGAAGCGGCAGGAAAGTACGTC. Residues: CASSEAAGKYV.

In this sample, this clonotype turned up a few times. The chain is built from TRBV4-1 and TRBJ1-2; the D gene is possibly TRBD1 (6 bases). Trimming cost V 1 base and J 1 base, with 10 bases left between them. The germline CDR1 and CDR2 sequences are MGHRA and YSYEKL. This CDR3 has 15 residues. In DNA, the CDR3 is TGCGCCAGCAGCCAAGTCCTGGACAGTAACTATGGCTACACCTTC. Translated: CASSQVLDSNYGYTF.

The chain has TRBV19 and TRBJ1-3; possibly TRBD1 for D (6 bases). The CDR3 length is 16 residues. The V gene lost 5 bases and the J gene lost 4 bases, with 18 bases spanning the gap. Germline loops: CDR1 LNHDA, CDR2 SQIVND (reference sequence). The CDR3, as DNA: TGTGCCAGTAGTGTAACCGGACAGTCAGGAGGAAACACCATATATTTT. Its protein product is CASSVTGQSGGNTIYF.